One and the same sample provided the 10 T cell receptor beta chains below, sequenced in a study of Graves' ophthalmopathy and Graves' hyperthyroidism. Amplified material comprised TCR beta CDR3 regions derived from RNA transcripts. The authors performed first-round RT-PCR with HTBI primers and then a second-round multiplex PCR. TCRdb redid the calling of the multiplex PCR reads with MiXCR, one entry per CDR3 protein. The sample records 500,000 to 800,000 distinct CDR3 sequences, more than 40% being singletons. Sequencing used peripheral blood. The receptors stem from an adult man with Graves' ophthalmopathy.

This clonotype was seen a few times. The rearrangement joins TRBV4-1 to TRBJ1-3; D gene unclear. The CDR3 extends over 16 amino acids. Germline loops: CDR1 MGHRA, CDR2 YSYEKL. V was shortened by 0 bases and J by 2 bases, with 11 bases between the two germline ends. Here the CDR3 DNA reads TGCGCCAGCAGCCAAGACGGGGAGACTCCTGGAAACACCATATATTTT. It codes for CASSQDGETPGNTIYF.

The J gene is TRBJ1-4, the V gene TRBV20-1; D might be TRBD1 (6 bases). CDR1 and CDR2 from the germline V gene are DFQATT and SNEGSKA (reference sequence). This CDR3 comprises 15 residues. Trimming shortened V by 5 bases and J by 7 bases, and 20 bases separated the two germline ends. The CDR3 loop is CSARDGGARVEKLFF. For the CDR3, the DNA is TGCAGTGCTCGTGACGGGGGGGCGCGAGTTGAAAAACTGTTTTTT.

The chain couples TRBV6-5 to TRBJ1-5, with TRBD1 matching over 8 bases. V lost 4 bases and J lost 9; bases outside the gene matches: 8. This CDR3 has 14 amino acids. Germline CDR1 MNHEY, CDR2 SVGAGI. The CDR3 is CASSSGTGRRPQHF. In DNA, the CDR3 is TGTGCCAGCAGTTCCGGGACAGGTAGGCGGCCCCAGCATTTT.

This clonotype was detected ten times or more. The chain employs TRBV7-2 and TRBJ1-5, with no clear D. Between the trimmed V and J ends, which lost 3 bases and 4 bases, there was a span of 7 bases. The CDR3 extends over 13 amino acids. CDR1 SGHTA and CDR2 FQGNSA come from the germline V gene. CDR3 in amino acids: CASSFDGNQPQHF. In nucleotides, the CDR3 is TGTGCCAGCAGCTTTGACGGTAATCAGCCCCAGCATTTT.

The chain links TRBV10-3 to TRBJ2-2; 7 bases match TRBD2. This CDR3 region has 15 residues. V gave up 8 bases and J gave up 5 bases; unmatched junction bases: 11. The germline gives CDR1 ENHRY, CDR2 SYGVKD. The CDR3: CAIPKRRELTGELFF. CDR3 sequence (DNA): TGTGCCATCCCGAAGCGGCGGGAGTTGACCGGGGAGCTGTTTTTT.

As for this clonotype: Its ends do not fully match the called genes, so a read error is possible. CDR3 coding DNA: TGTGCCAACAGTCCCCTGGCGAACACTGAAGCTTTCTTT. Protein sequence: CANSPLANTEAFF. The chain is built from TRBV10-3 and TRBJ1-1, with D unclear. This CDR3 is 13 amino acids long. Germline CDR1 reads ENHRY; CDR2 reads SYGVKD.

The genes are TRBV3-1 and TRBJ1-4; no clear D gene. The V end lost 8 bases, the J end lost 4 bases, and 17 bases lay between the germline ends. The length of the CDR3 is 15 residues. Germline values: CDR1 LGHDT, CDR2 YNNKEL (reference sequence). The chain's CDR3 is CASSPEEGVNEKLFF. The CDR3 coding sequence is TGTGCCAGCTCACCGGAGGAGGGAGTTAATGAAAAACTGTTTTTT.

The table lists this clonotype with many counts. The CDR3, as DNA: TGTGCCAGCAGCACCACTGGCGGCAATTCACCCCTCCACTTT. Its translation: CASSTTGGNSPLHF. The chain is built from TRBV7-9 and TRBJ1-6; D gene ambiguous. The germline gives CDR1 SEHNR, CDR2 FQNEAQ (reference sequence). The CDR3 spans 14 residues. The germline V and J ends were trimmed by 5 bases and 7 bases, with 12 bases remaining between them.

The chain links TRBV7-3 to TRBJ2-7; tentatively, D is TRBD2 (6 bases). The V gene's germline CDR1 is SGHTA and CDR2 FQGTGA. The CDR3 length is 15 residues. The V gene lost 4 bases and the J gene lost 2 bases, with 15 bases spanning the gap. The DNA for the CDR3 is TGTGCCAGCAGCTCCTACACCGGGGGTACCTACGAGCAGTACTTC. Its translation: CASSSYTGGTYEQYF.

This clonotype was counted once. Compared with germline, one end of the junction differs, possibly owing to a read error. This chain connects TRBV5-1 to TRBJ1-1, with D unresolved. The CDR3 covers 16 residues. Germline assignment: CDR1 SGHRS and CDR2 YFSETQ. As DNA, the CDR3 is TGTGCCAGCAGCTTGGTCTCCTTTATCGGACGGCCTGAAGCTTTCTTT. It specifies CASSLVSFIGRPEAFF.